This T cell receptor beta chain derives from a study of blood T cells in healthy people across ages. Sample-barcoded 5' priming and a J-beta primer mix drove a second PCR of about 6 to 12 cycles. TCRdb fed the 5' RACE reads into MiXCR, producing one record per CDR3 protein. Among 1.5 million or so distinct CDR3 sequences listed, 40% to 50% were seen once. V lost 4 bases, J lost 11 bases, and 13 bases stayed unmatched. CDR1 is SGHRS and CDR2 is YFSETQ in the germline V gene. The CDR3 runs to 15 residues. The V and J genes are TRBV5-1 and TRBJ2-5, with 11 bases that match TRBD2. This sequence was found in a woman aged 18-29 years in good health. Sequencing used blood. The CDR3 sequence is CASSTTSGRVGEQYF. In DNA, the CDR3 is TGCGCCAGCAGCACAACTAGCGGGAGAGTCGGTGAGCAGTACTTC. Together with reference TRBV5-1 and TRBJ2-5, the CDR3 gives the full variable domain: KAGVTQTPRYLIKTRGQQVTLSCSPISGHRSVSWYQQTPGQGLQFLFEYFSETQRNKGNFPGRFSGRQFSNSRSEMNVSTLELGDSALYLCASSTTSGRVGEQYFGPGTRLLVL.